This T cell receptor beta chain was obtained from a study of OX40 agonist ivuxolimab in advanced cancers. General study results and limits: In a subset of nonresponders, normalized T-cell clonal expansion was also low. Near-lowest levels of clonal expansion characterized partial responders at 0.1-3.0 mg/kg.

Drawing of blood for sampling happened at baseline, at cycle 4 day 1, and at cycle 7 day 1. Sequencing used immunoSEQ multiplex PCR; TCRdb keeps in-frame clones, though not all of them. The table lists some 76,000 clones, 93% of them singletons. J gave up 5 bases and V 3 bases, and 9 bases lay outside the gene matches. CDR3 length: 15 amino acids. The V gene's germline CDR1 is LNHDA and CDR2 SQIVND (reference sequence). About this clone: What it recognizes is unknown.

This TCR came from an adult with an advanced solid tumor such as melanoma, head and neck, liver or kidney cancer. The material was CD4+ or CD8+ T cells sorted from blood, obtained in a trial of the OX40 agonist ivuxolimab. The chain uses TRBV19 and TRBJ2-5, with 7 bases lining up with TRBD2. Here the CDR3 DNA reads TGTGCCAGTAGTATCTTGGGGGGGTCAGGTGAGACCCAGTACTTC. Encoded protein: CASSILGGSGETQYF.